The 7 T cell receptor beta chains below come from one sample, sequenced in a study of blood T cells in healthy people across ages. Primed by a sample-barcoded 5' primer and a J-beta primer mix, a second PCR proceeded for about 7 to 11 cycles. TCRdb reanalysed the 5' RACE reads using MiXCR and keeps one entry per CDR3 protein. Here the sample spans about 1,000,000 distinct CDR3 sequences, 35% to 55% being singletons. Sequenced sample: blood. The receptors were gathered from a woman aged 55-70 years in good health.

Of note for this clonotype: A much larger clone differs from this one at a single base, so this may be a read error. The J gene is TRBJ1-2, the V gene TRBV7-3; D ambiguous. The CDR3 has 13 amino acids. The V gene's germline CDR1 is SGHTA and CDR2 FQGTGA. V was pared by 5 bases and J by 3 bases, with 10 bases between. The DNA of the CDR3 is TGTGCCAGCAGCCAGGAGCATGACTATGGCTACACCTTC. This codes for CASSQEHDYGYTF.

Notes on this clonotype: One junction end does not reproduce the germline sequence, and a read error may be involved. The chain links TRBV25-1 to TRBJ2-1; 8 bases fit TRBD2. The V gene's germline CDR1 is MGHDK and CDR2 SYGVNS. This CDR3 spans 17 amino acids. DNA of the CDR3: TGTGCCGGCAGTGAAGGGTTGGAGCGGGAGAAGTACAATGAGCAGTTCTTC. Translating it yields CAGSEGLEREKYNEQFF.

This clonotype was seen a few times. CDR3 nucleotide sequence: TGCGCCAGCAGCTTGTCAGGGGGCAATGGTGAAAAACTGTTTTTT. Amino acid sequence: CASSLSGGNGEKLFF. J is TRBJ1-4 and V is TRBV5-1; TRBD1 matches 8 bases. With 1 base clipped from V and 7 bases from J, the junction kept 6 bases outside the gene matches. CDR3 length equals 15 residues. Per germline, CDR1 SGHRS and CDR2 YFSETQ.

The chain has TRBV2 and TRBJ2-5, with D perhaps TRBD1 (6 bases). The CDR3 runs to 12 residues. V shed 8 bases and J shed 3 bases, with 10 bases lying between them. Per the germline V gene, CDR1 is SNHLY and CDR2 is FYNNEI. The CDR3 sequence is CASLGQKETQYF. CDR3 sequence (DNA): TGTGCCAGCCTGGGACAAAAAGAGACCCAGTACTTC. Full variable domain (rest looked up from reference TRBV2 and TRBJ2-5): EPEVTQTPSHQVTQMGQEVILRCVPISNHLYFYWYRQILGQKVEFLVSFYNNEISEKSEIFDDQFSVERPDGSNFTLKIRSTKLEDSAMYFCASLGQKETQYFGPGTRLLVL.

V is TRBV6-5 and J is TRBJ2-5; either TRBD1 or TRBD2 may supply D (5 bases each). The end of the DNA is better explained by TRBJ2-7, so the J call may be wrong. The CDR3 is made up of 14 amino acids. Germline V gives CDR1 MNHEY, CDR2 SVGAGI. The CDR3 loop reads CASSYGEGRDEQYF. The CDR3 DNA reads as TGTGCCAGCAGTTACGGAGAGGGGCGCGACGAGCAGTACTTC.

This clonotype was picked up a small number of times. The chain joins TRBV24-1 to TRBJ1-5; 10 bases map to TRBD1. There are 15 residues in the CDR3. Germline V gene lookup returns CDR1 KGHDR and CDR2 SFDVKD. The trim removed 4 bases at V and 7 bases at J, leaving 6 bases unmatched. CDR3 bases: TGTGCCACCAGTGAAAGTGGGACAGGGGAACAGCCCCAGCATTTT. This encodes CATSESGTGEQPQHF.

Only a few counts were recorded for this clonotype. The chain carries TRBV12-3 or TRBV12-4 and TRBJ2-4; 7 nucleotides align to TRBD1. CDR3 length equals 14 residues. J gave up 8 bases and V 5 bases, and 9 bases lay outside the gene matches. The CDR3 is CASSKHRGRDIQYF. Here the CDR3 DNA reads TGTGCCAGCAGTAAACACAGGGGTAGGGACATTCAGTACTTC.